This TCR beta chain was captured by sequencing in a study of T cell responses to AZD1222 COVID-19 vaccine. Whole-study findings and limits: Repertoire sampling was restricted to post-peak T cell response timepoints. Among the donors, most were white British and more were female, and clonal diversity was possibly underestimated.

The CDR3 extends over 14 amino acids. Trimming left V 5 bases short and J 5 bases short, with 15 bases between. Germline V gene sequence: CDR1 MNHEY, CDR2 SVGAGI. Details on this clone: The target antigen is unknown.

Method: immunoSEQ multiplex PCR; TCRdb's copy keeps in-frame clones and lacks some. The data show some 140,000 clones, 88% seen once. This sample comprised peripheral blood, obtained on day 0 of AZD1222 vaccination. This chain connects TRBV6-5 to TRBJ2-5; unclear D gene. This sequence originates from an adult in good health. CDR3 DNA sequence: TGTGCCAGCAGTCCATCGACAATGGGGGAGACCCAGTACTTC. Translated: CASSPSTMGETQYF.